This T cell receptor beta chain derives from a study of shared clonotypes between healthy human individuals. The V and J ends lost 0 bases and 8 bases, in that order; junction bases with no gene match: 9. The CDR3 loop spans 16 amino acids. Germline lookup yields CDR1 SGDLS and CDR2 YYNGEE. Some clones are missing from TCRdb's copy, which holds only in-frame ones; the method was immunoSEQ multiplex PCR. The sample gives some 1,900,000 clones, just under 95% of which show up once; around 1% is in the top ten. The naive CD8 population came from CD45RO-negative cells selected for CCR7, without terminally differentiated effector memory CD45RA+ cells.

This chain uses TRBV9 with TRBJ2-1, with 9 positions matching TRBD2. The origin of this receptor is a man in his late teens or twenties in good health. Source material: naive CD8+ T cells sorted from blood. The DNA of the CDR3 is TGTGCCAGCAGCGTAGATGGTAGCGGGGGTTGGGATGAGCAGTTCTTC. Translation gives CASSVDGSGGWDEQFF. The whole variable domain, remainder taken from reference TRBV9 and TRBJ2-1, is DSGVTQTPKHLITATGQRVTLRCSPRSGDLSVYWYQQSLDQGLQFLIQYYNGEERAKGNILERFSAQQFPDLHSELNLSSLELGDSALYFCASSVDGSGGWDEQFFGPGTRLTVL.